What follows is one T cell receptor (beta chain) and its context. As yet, its antigen is unknown. The study drew at least one pre-ART and at least two post-ART PBMC samples from every donor. This sample stems from a study of long-term antiretroviral therapy in people with HIV. Researchers ran immunoSEQ v3.0 at survey level. Using immunoSEQ multiplex PCR, the repertoire was profiled, and TCRdb retains in-frame clones only, with some absent. Among over 15,000 clones, around three quarters were seen once, and the ten largest hold about 10%. Regarding the study as a whole: In samples taken after ART, diversity increased but remained below transplant donor control levels. Adherence to ART, viral resistance and therapy changes lacked any data. Repertoires from HIV showed CDR3 length ranges narrower than those of controls.

CDR3 length: 14 residues. Germline V gene data show CDR1 as LNHDA and CDR2 as SQIVND (reference sequence). V dropped 6 bases and J dropped 8; count of bases not matched to a gene: 12. The specimen comprised unsorted PBMCs, sampled 0.2 years after starting antiretroviral therapy. This TCR derives from a woman in her thirties or forties with HIV. V and J are TRBV19 and TRBJ1-2, with 7 nucleotides matching TRBD1. Here the CDR3 DNA reads TGTGCCAGTAGCATTATGGGACAGTCGCCGGGCTACACCTTC. Translation: CASSIMGQSPGYTF.